One and the same sample provided the 24 T cell receptor beta chains below, sequenced in a study of blood T cell repertoires in COVID-19. Only in-frame clones appear in the TCRdb table, and some are missing; sequencing was by immunoSEQ multiplex PCR. Here the sample spans fewer than 250,000 clones, roughly four fifths being singletons. The source material was peripheral blood. These receptors all come from a woman aged 80 or over with acute or convalescent COVID-19.

The V and J genes are TRBV9 and TRBJ2-5; 12 positions agree with TRBD2. CDR1 is SGDLS, CDR2 YYNGEE, per germline. The CDR3 is 15 amino acids. With V trimmed by 4 bases and J by 3 bases, 4 bases remained unmatched. CDR3 bases: TGTGCCAGCAGCTCTTGGACTAGCGGGAAAGAGACCCAGTACTTC. Translation gives CASSSWTSGKETQYF.

This chain links TRBV6-4 with TRBJ2-1; weak D call: TRBD1 (6 bases). The CDR3 is made up of 15 amino acids. Trimming took off 6 bases at V and 2 bases at J, with 14 bases between the two ends. In germline, CDR1 is MRHNA, CDR2 SNTAGT. CDR3 protein: CASSLTGQPYNEQFF. The CDR3 bases are TGTGCCAGCAGCTTAACGGGACAACCCTACAATGAGCAGTTCTTC.

The chain joins TRBV19 to TRBJ1-6, with D possibly being TRBD1 (6 bases). V lost 3 bases and J 7 bases, leaving 25 bases between the germline ends. CDR3 size: 19 residues. Per the germline V gene, CDR1 is LNHDA and CDR2 is SQIVND (reference sequence). The CDR3 nucleotides read TGTGCCAGTAGTATTGGGCTTTTTTTTGGACAGCGACAAAATTCACCCCTCCACTTT. It translates to CASSIGLFFGQRQNSPLHF.

The rearrangement links TRBV30 to TRBJ2-5; weak D call: TRBD2 (6 bases). The V gene lost 8 bases and the J gene lost 1 base, with 29 bases spanning the gap. The CDR3 loop spans 18 amino acids. Germline CDR1 and CDR2: GTSNPN and SVGIG (reference sequence). The CDR3 region is CADRWASEGRSSQETQYF. For the CDR3, the DNA is TGTGCCGATCGGTGGGCTAGCGAGGGGAGAAGCTCCCAAGAGACCCAGTACTTC.

Of note for this clone: Other DNA sequences from this sample encode an identical CDR3 as well. V gene TRBV19 combines with J gene TRBJ1-2; D remains ambiguous. CDR3 size: 12 residues. Looked up from germline, CDR1 is LNHDA and CDR2 is SQIVND (reference sequence). Trimming removed 2 bases from V and 8 bases from J, with 9 bases in between. CDR3 in DNA: TGTGCCAGTAGTATAACACGAGGAGGCTACACCTTC. This gives the protein CASSITRGGYTF.

This sequence joins TRBV7-9 and TRBJ2-7; 9 nucleotides match TRBD1. The CDR3 is 15 residues long. V lost 7 bases, J lost 1 base, and 8 bases stayed unmatched. CDR1 SEHNR and CDR2 FQNEAQ come from the germline V gene (reference sequence). The CDR3 here is CASTQGQGISYEQYF. The CDR3 DNA follows: TGTGCCAGCACCCAAGGACAGGGGATATCCTACGAGCAGTACTTC.

This chain uses TRBV7-2 with TRBJ2-5; maybe TRBD2 (5 bases). Germline V gives CDR1 SGHTA, CDR2 FQGNSA. V was cut by 5 bases and J by 4 bases, with 14 bases left in between. CDR3 length: 14 amino acids. CDR3 region: CASSVDSGVETQYF. Written as DNA, the CDR3 is TGTGCCAGCAGCGTCGACTCCGGGGTAGAGACCCAGTACTTC.

The chain is built from TRBV30 and TRBJ2-3; the D gene is possibly TRBD2 (7 bases). The CDR3 is made up of 16 amino acids. The germline V gene encodes CDR1 GTSNPN and CDR2 SVGIG (reference sequence). V was trimmed by 1 base and J by 1 base, leaving 15 bases between them. CDR3 sequence (DNA): TGTGCCTGGAGTGGCCGCGGGGGCTCGGGCACAGATACGCAGTATTTT. As protein: CAWSGRGGSGTDTQYF.

The chain is built from TRBV7-9 and TRBJ2-3; D is possibly TRBD2 (5 bases). The germline CDR1 and CDR2 sequences are SEHNR and FQNEAQ (reference sequence). Trimming left V 5 bases short and J 4 bases short, with 13 bases between. The CDR3 consists of 14 residues. CDR3 nucleotide sequence: TGTGCCAGCAGCGAATACACTAGTGCAGATACGCAGTATTTT. It yields the protein CASSEYTSADTQYF.

This clone has a handful of counts. This rearrangement joins TRBV7-3 to TRBJ2-2; 9 nucleotides match TRBD1. Trimming removed 2 bases from V and 4 bases from J; junction bases left unmatched: 2. The germline V gene has CDR1 SGHTA and CDR2 FQGTGA. There are 15 residues in the CDR3. CDR3 DNA sequence: TGTGCCAGCAGCTTACGACAGGGGGGCACCGGGGAGCTGTTTTTT. Its translation: CASSLRQGGTGELFF.

V is TRBV9 and J is TRBJ2-1; TRBD2 agrees at 10 bases. The V gene's germline CDR1 is SGDLS and CDR2 YYNGEE. The CDR3 is made up of 15 amino acids. J gave up 7 bases and V 0 bases, and 4 bases lay outside the gene matches. This chain's CDR3 is CASSVGLAGENEQFF. In nucleotides, the CDR3 is TGTGCCAGCAGCGTAGGTCTAGCGGGAGAAAATGAGCAGTTCTTC.

This clone was observed a single time. J is TRBJ1-6 and V is TRBV10-3; possibly TRBD1 for D (6 bases). In germline, CDR1 is ENHRY, CDR2 SYGVKD. This CDR3 is built from 14 residues. V shed 2 bases and J shed 9 bases, with 11 bases lying between them. CDR3 residues: CAISEGQRSSPLHF. The CDR3 DNA is TGTGCCATCAGTGAGGGACAGAGGAGTTCACCCCTCCACTTT.

The table lists this clone with a few counts. The chain carries TRBV27 and TRBJ1-2, with 7 bases identical to TRBD1. Looked up from germline, CDR1 is MNHEY and CDR2 is SMNVEV (reference sequence). Unmatched junction bases numbered 9, after V lost 8 bases and J lost 0 bases. The CDR3 covers 15 residues. CDR3 in amino acids: CASRQGRRANYGYTF. The CDR3 DNA follows: TGTGCCAGCCGACAGGGCCGACGGGCTAACTATGGCTACACCTTC.

This chain links TRBV18 with TRBJ1-5; weak D call: TRBD1 (5 bases). V was cut by 2 bases and J by 7 bases, with 9 bases left in between. Germline V gene sequence: CDR1 KGHSH, CDR2 LQKENI. This CDR3 has 13 residues. The CDR3 nucleotides are TGTGCCAGCTCACCAGGGGGGACGCAGCCCCAGCATTTT. Translating gives CASSPGGTQPQHF.

The CDR3 spells CARSPSISYEQYF. The DNA of the CDR3 is TGTGCCAGAAGCCCCTCTATTTCCTACGAGCAGTACTTC. The rearrangement uses TRBV5-3 and TRBJ2-7; D ambiguous. TRBV5-3 is treated as an ORF (open reading frame) with a function not yet certain. Trimming shortened V by 4 bases and J by 1 base, and 9 bases separated the two germline ends. The CDR3 is made up of 13 amino acids.

This chain connects TRBV2 to TRBJ2-7, with a weak D call TRBD2 (6 bases). This CDR3 comprises 15 residues. The V gene lost 7 bases and the J gene lost 3 bases, with 19 bases spanning the gap. Germline V lookup: CDR1 SNHLY, CDR2 FYNNEI. In nucleotides, the CDR3 is TGTGCCAGCACCCTTGGGGGGAATAGGGACTACGAGCAGTACTTC. Protein product: CASTLGGNRDYEQYF.

V gene TRBV6-1 combines with J gene TRBJ2-1; a weak D match, TRBD1 (6 bases). The CDR3 runs to 15 residues. V dropped 2 bases and J dropped 0 bases, with 8 bases sitting between them. CDR1 and CDR2 from the germline V gene are MNHNS and SASEGT. CDR3: CASSETDSSYNEQFF. The CDR3 DNA follows: TGTGCCAGCAGTGAAACGGACAGCTCCTACAATGAGCAGTTCTTC.

The gene calls are TRBV18 and TRBJ2-7; possible D gene TRBD2, 5 bases. Trimming took off 6 bases at V and 0 bases at J, with 12 bases between the two ends. The CDR3 loop spans 14 amino acids. From germline, CDR1 is KGHSH and CDR2 LQKENI. This chain's CDR3 is CASSPGLNSYEQYF. Written as DNA, the CDR3 is TGTGCCAGCTCGCCGGGATTAAACTCCTACGAGCAGTACTTC.

The chain joins TRBV5-1 to TRBJ2-1, with D possibly matching TRBD2 (6 bases). Looked up from germline, CDR1 is SGHRS and CDR2 is YFSETQ. V was trimmed by 4 bases and J by 10 bases, leaving 18 bases between them. The CDR3 is 14 residues long. The CDR3 DNA follows: TGCGCCAGCAGCCCCTTGGACTATCCCTCCGAGCAGTTCTTC. Translating it yields CASSPLDYPSEQFF.

The rearrangement uses TRBV6-2 or TRBV6-3 and TRBJ1-1, with no clear D. The CDR3 totals 13 residues. V shed 3 bases and J shed 0 bases, with 5 bases lying between them. Germline CDR1 reads MNHEY; CDR2 reads SVGEGT. As DNA, the CDR3 is TGTGCCAGCAGTTATACATTGAACACTGAAGCTTTCTTT. It translates to CASSYTLNTEAFF.

The chain employs TRBV10-3 and TRBJ2-3; D not certain. The CDR3 consists of 14 residues. V lost 1 base to trimming and J lost 0 bases, with 5 bases between them. CDR1 is ENHRY, CDR2 SYGVKD, per germline. The CDR3 region is CAISELTSTDTQYF. CDR3 DNA: TGTGCCATCAGTGAGTTGACTAGCACAGATACGCAGTATTTT.

The J gene is TRBJ2-1, the V gene TRBV6-4; D might be TRBD1 (5 bases). V lost 5 bases and J lost 4, with 15 bases in between. Germline V lookup: CDR1 MRHNA, CDR2 SNTAGT. The CDR3 has 15 amino acids. The CDR3 DNA is TGTGCCAGCAGTATACAGGCGGTAGGGTACAATGAGCAGTTCTTC. This translates into CASSIQAVGYNEQFF.

The rearrangement joins TRBV3-1 (or the pseudogene TRBV3-2) to TRBJ1-6; D is undetermined. This CDR3 has 13 residues. With 2 bases removed from V and 7 bases from J, the gap between germline ends came to 6 bases. Germline CDR1 is LGHDT and CDR2 is YNNKEL (reference sequence). CDR3 sequence reads: CASSQHKNSPLHF. CDR3 nucleotide sequence: TGTGCCAGCAGCCAACACAAAAATTCACCCCTCCACTTT.

The chain uses TRBV28 and TRBJ1-5, with 7 nucleotides matching TRBD1. This CDR3 is built from 13 residues. Trimming at V came to 8 bases and at J to 3 bases, leaving 4 bases not matched to a gene. CDR1 is MDHEN, CDR2 SYDVKM, per germline. For the CDR3, the DNA is TGTGCCAGCGAACAGGGGAACAATCAGCCCCAGCATTTT. This codes for CASEQGNNQPQHF.